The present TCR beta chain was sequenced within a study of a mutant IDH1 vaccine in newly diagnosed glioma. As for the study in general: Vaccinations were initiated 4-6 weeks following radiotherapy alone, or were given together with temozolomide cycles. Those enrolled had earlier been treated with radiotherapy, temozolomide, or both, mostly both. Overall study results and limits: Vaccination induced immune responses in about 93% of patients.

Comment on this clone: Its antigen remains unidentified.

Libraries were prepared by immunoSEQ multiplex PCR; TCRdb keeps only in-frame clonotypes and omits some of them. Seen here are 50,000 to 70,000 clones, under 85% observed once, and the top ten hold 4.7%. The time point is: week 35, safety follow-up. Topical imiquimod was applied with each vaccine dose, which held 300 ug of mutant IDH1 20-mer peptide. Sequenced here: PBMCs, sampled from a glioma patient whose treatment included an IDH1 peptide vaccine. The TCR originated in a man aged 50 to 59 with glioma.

DNA of the CDR3: TGTGCCAGCTCAGGACCCCCCAATCAGCCCCAGCATTTT. Translation gives CASSGPPNQPQHF. V usage is TRBV18 and J usage is TRBJ1-5; D not certain. CDR1 is KGHSH, CDR2 LQKENI, per germline. The CDR3 extends over 13 amino acids. V shed 5 bases and J shed 3 bases, with 8 bases lying between them.